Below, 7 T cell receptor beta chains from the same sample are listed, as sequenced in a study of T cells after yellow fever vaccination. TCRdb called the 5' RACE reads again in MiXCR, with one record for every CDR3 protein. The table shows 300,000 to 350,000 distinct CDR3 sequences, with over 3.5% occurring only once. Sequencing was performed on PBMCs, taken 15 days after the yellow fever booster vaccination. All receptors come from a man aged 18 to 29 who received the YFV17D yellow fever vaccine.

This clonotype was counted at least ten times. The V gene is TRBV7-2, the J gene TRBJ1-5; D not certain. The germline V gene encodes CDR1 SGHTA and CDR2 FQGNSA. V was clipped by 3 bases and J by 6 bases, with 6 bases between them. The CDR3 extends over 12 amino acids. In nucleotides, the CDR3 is TGTGCCAGCAGCTTCCTAAGTCAGCCCCAGCATTTT. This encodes CASSFLSQPQHF.

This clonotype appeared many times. The CDR3, as DNA: TGCGCCAGCAGCCCAGGGATGGGATATGAAAAACTGTTTTTT. This codes for CASSPGMGYEKLFF. The chain joins TRBV5-1 to TRBJ1-4, with D tentatively TRBD1 (5 bases). CDR3 length: 14 residues. Trimming cost V 4 bases and J 6 bases, with 13 bases left between them. Germline V lookup: CDR1 SGHRS, CDR2 YFSETQ.

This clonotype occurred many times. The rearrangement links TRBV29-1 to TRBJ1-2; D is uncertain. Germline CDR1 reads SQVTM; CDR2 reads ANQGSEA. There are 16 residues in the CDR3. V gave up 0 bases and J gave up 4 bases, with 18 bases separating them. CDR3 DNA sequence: TGCAGCGTTGAAGACCTCAGACCCCAAGTGGGCTATGGCTACACCTTC. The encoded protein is CSVEDLRPQVGYGYTF.

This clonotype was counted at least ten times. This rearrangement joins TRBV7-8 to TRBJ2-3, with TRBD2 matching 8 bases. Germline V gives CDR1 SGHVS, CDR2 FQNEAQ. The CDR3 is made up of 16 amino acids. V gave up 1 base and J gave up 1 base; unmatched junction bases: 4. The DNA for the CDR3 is TGTGCCAGCAGCTTAGGGCCGGGACTAGGCACAGATACGCAGTATTTT. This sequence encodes CASSLGPGLGTDTQYF.

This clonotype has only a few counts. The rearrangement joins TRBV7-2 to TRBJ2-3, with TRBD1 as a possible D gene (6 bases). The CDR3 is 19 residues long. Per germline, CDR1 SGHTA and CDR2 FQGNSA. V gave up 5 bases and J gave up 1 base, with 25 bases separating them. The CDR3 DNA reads TGTGCCAGCAGCACAGGACAGCCCAAGGCTAGATTCGGCACAGATACGCAGTATTTT. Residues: CASSTGQPKARFGTDTQYF.

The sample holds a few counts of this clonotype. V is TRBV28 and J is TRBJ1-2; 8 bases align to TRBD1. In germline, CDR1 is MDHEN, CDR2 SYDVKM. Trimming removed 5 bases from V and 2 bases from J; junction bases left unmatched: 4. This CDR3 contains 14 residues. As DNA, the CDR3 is TGTGCCAGCAGTCGCAGGGGGCCGAACTATGGCTACACCTTC. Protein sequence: CASSRRGPNYGYTF.

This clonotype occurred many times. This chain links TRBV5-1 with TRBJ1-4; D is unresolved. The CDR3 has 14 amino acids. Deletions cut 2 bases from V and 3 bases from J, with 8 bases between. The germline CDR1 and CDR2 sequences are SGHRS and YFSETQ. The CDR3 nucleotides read TGCGCCAGCAGCTTAAAGTCTTCTAATGAAAAACTGTTTTTT. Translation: CASSLKSSNEKLFF.